These T cell receptor beta chains were read from a single sample in a study of T cell repertoires in ileal Crohn's disease. Sequencing was performed with immunoSEQ multiplex PCR; in TCRdb, only in-frame clones are kept and a portion is missing. This table has 4,500 to 5,000 clones, around 80% appearing once. The specimen was ileal tissue. These TCRs come from an adult with Crohn's disease. CDR3s include the opening cysteine and the closing phenylalanine or tryptophan. The D gene is left open where the match is weak. Where a row states a size, it is once, few, many or the class of an expanded clone; other rows omit it.

TRBV19,TRBJ1-1,-,-,TGTGCCAGTAGTTATTTGAACACTGAAGCTTTCTTT,CASSYLNTEAFF
TRBV6-1,TRBJ2-2,TRBD2,few,TGTGCCAGCAGTGAACTAGCGGGGGGCACCGGGGAGCTGTTTTTT,CASSELAGGTGELFF
TRBV9,TRBJ1-2,TRBD1,once,TGTGCCAGCAGCCCATCATTTGGGACAGGCATTTATGGCTACACCTTC,CASSPSFGTGIYGYTF
TRBV4-3,TRBJ1-4,TRBD1,-,TGCGCCAGCAGCCGAACTCCAGGGGGGACTAATGAAAAACTGTTTTTT,CASSRTPGGTNEKLFF
TRBV11-2,TRBJ2-2,-,-,TGTGCCAGCAGCTGGATGCGGGGACCCGGGGAGCTGTTTTTT,CASSWMRGPGELFF
TRBV29-1,TRBJ2-1,-,-,TGCAGCGTTTCAAGGACAGCTATAGAAAATGAGCAGTTCTTC,CSVSRTAIENEQFF
TRBV5-1,TRBJ2-5,-,-,TGCGCCAGCAGCTTCGGGGCCGGGGGGCCGCAAGAGACCCAGTACTTC,CASSFGAGGPQETQYF
TRBV30,TRBJ2-5,TRBD2,once,TGTGCCTGGAGGGGGAGCGGGGTTGAGACCCAGTACTTC,CAWRGSGVETQYF
TRBV5-6,TRBJ2-5,-,-,TGTGCCAGCAGCTTTAATTTTCGTTGGGAGGAGACCCAGTACTTC,CASSFNFRWEETQYF
TRBV7-9,TRBJ1-6,TRBD1,-,TGTGCCAGCAGCTTAACAGGGGGGAGTGCCAATTCACCCCTCCACTTT,CASSLTGGSANSPLHF
TRBV5-1,TRBJ1-6,-,-,TGCGCCAGCAGCTTGGACGGAGTTAGGCATTCACCCCTCCACTTT,CASSLDGVRHSPLHF
TRBV12-5,TRBJ1-2,TRBD1,few,TGTGCTAGTGGTTTGGCCCCCTTTGGGGACAGGGGGCTCGAGGACTATGGCTACACCTTC,CASGLAPFGDRGLEDYGYTF
TRBV28,TRBJ1-2,-,-,TGTGCCAGACGCGACGGGGCGGGAGGCTACACCTTC,CARRDGAGGYTF
TRBV5-4,TRBJ2-1,TRBD1,-,TGTGCCAGCACCTCCGGACAGGGGCGTTACTACAATGAGCAGTTCTTC,CASTSGQGRYYNEQFF
TRBV5-6,TRBJ2-5,TRBD1,-,TGTGCCAGCAGCTTGGGGCCGACAGGGGGCATGGGAGAGACCCAGTACTTC,CASSLGPTGGMGETQYF
TRBV28,TRBJ2-7,-,-,TGTGCCAGCGGTCGTTTGAGCTCCTACGAGCAGTACTTC,CASGRLSSYEQYF
TRBV28,TRBJ1-5,TRBD1,-,TGTGCCAGCAGTCCACAGGGGGGGGAGAATCAGCCCCAGCATTTT,CASSPQGGENQPQHF
TRBV9,TRBJ2-3,TRBD2,-,TGTGCCAGCAGCGTAGAAAAGCGGGGGGCGATCACAGATACGCAGTATTTT,CASSVEKRGAITDTQYF
TRBV28,TRBJ2-7,-,few,TGTGCCAGCAGTTCGGGCTACGAGCAGTACTTC,CASSSGYEQYF
TRBV27,TRBJ1-5,-,-,TGTGCCAGCAGCGTACGGGGGAGGTCAGCCCAGCATTTT,CASSVRGRSAQHF
TRBV4-1,TRBJ1-2,TRBD1,-,TGCGCCAGCAGCCAAGCAGGGGGCAACTATGGCTACACCTTC,CASSQAGGNYGYTF
TRBV4-1,TRBJ2-7,TRBD2,-,TGCGCCAGCAGCCAAGGTTCTAGCGGGGGTGCCTACGAGCAGTACTTC,CASSQGSSGGAYEQYF
TRBV19,TRBJ2-2,TRBD1,-,TGTGCCAGTACAGTCCGGACAGGGTATTCCGGGGAGCTGTTTTTT,CASTVRTGYSGELFF
TRBV10-3,TRBJ2-7,-,-,TGTGCCATCAGTGAGTGTGGCCAGGGGAATGACGAGCAGTACTTC,CAISECGQGNDEQYF
TRBV7-2,TRBJ1-5,-,-,TGTGCCAGCAGCCCCCGACTCGGCGGTCAGCCCCAGCATTTT,CASSPRLGGQPQHF
TRBV5-1,TRBJ1-1,-,once,TGCGCCAGCAGCTCCCCAAAGGGGGTAGCTTTCTTT,CASSSPKGVAFF
TRBV27,TRBJ1-2,-,-,TGTGCCAGCAGTTTAGAACGCCTTAGTGCGCACACCTTC,CASSLERLSAHTF
TRBV10-3,TRBJ2-3,TRBD2,-,TGTGCCATCAGTGAGTTGGGCGCGGGGGGCCTCCCAGATACGCAGTATTTT,CAISELGAGGLPDTQYF
TRBV18,TRBJ1-2,TRBD1,-,TGTGCCAGCTCACCGAACAGGGGGCGCAACTATGGCTACACCTTC,CASSPNRGRNYGYTF
TRBV6-6,TRBJ2-7,-,-,TGTGCCAGCACCACGGGACTCTACGAGCAGTACTTC,CASTTGLYEQYF
TRBV30,TRBJ1-4,-,few,TGTGCCTGGAGCAGGCAGGGGAGAGGAAAACTGTTTTTT,CAWSRQGRGKLFF
TRBV6-1,TRBJ2-7,-,-,TGTGCCAGCAGAAGACAGGTATCCTCCTACGAGCAGTACTTC,CASRRQVSSYEQYF
TRBV7-9,TRBJ1-1,-,-,TGTGCCAGCGAGGAGGGAGGGAACACTGAAGCTTTCTTT,CASEEGGNTEAFF
TRBV5-4,TRBJ2-5,-,once,TGTGCCAGCAGCTTGGGAAAAGGGAGTTACCAAGAGACCCAGTACTTC,CASSLGKGSYQETQYF
TRBV11-2,TRBJ1-1,-,-,TGTGCCAGCAGCTTACCCGTGGGGAGCACTGAAGCTTTCTTT,CASSLPVGSTEAFF
TRBV6-5,TRBJ2-1,-,-,TGTGCCAGCAGTTACTGGTCGCAGGGCTCGTATGAGCAGTTCTTC,CASSYWSQGSYEQFF
TRBV12-5,TRBJ2-3,-,-,TGTGCTAGTGGCTCCCCAACGCTTAGCGCAGATACGCAGTATTTT,CASGSPTLSADTQYF
TRBV28,TRBJ2-2,TRBD1,-,TGTGCCAGCAGTTTATCACAGGGGACCGGGGAGCTGTTTTTT,CASSLSQGTGELFF
TRBV12-2,TRBJ2-7,-,few,TGTGCAAGTCGCTCCTACATCTTTCAGGGTGCCGGGGAGCAGTACTTC,CASRSYIFQGAGEQYF
TRBV6-6,TRBJ2-7,-,-,TGTGCCAGCAGTTCCATGACAGTTGTCGAGCAGTACTTC,CASSSMTVVEQYF
TRBV9,TRBJ2-1,-,-,TGTGCCAGCAGCGTAGTTTCTAGGACACCTTACAATGAGCAGTTCTTC,CASSVVSRTPYNEQFF
TRBV30,TRBJ1-6,-,-,TGTGCCTGGAGTGTTACCGGCAGAGGGAATTCACCCCTCCACTTT,CAWSVTGRGNSPLHF
TRBV28,TRBJ1-2,-,once,TGTGCCAGCAGTTCTCGGACAGACTTTCTCTATGGCTACACCTTC,CASSSRTDFLYGYTF
TRBV6-5,TRBJ2-7,-,few,TGTGCCAGCGGGCTACAGGGATACTACGAGCAGTACTTC,CASGLQGYYEQYF
TRBV9,TRBJ2-3,-,-,TGTGCCAGCAGCGTAGCTACACAGGGTCAGGGGAATACGCAGTATTTT,CASSVATQGQGNTQYF
TRBV28,TRBJ2-7,TRBD1,-,TGTGCCAGCAAAACAGGGGGCCTAACCTACGAGCAGTACTTC,CASKTGGLTYEQYF
TRBV9,TRBJ2-6,TRBD1,-,TGTGCCAGCAGCATCGGACAGGGGGTTCACTCTGGGGCCAACGTCCTGACTTTC,CASSIGQGVHSGANVLTF
TRBV28,TRBJ1-6,-,-,TGTGCCAGCAGCACCGACACTGAGAGCTCCTATAATTCACCCCTCCACTTT,CASSTDTESSYNSPLHF
TRBV11-2,TRBJ2-7,-,-,TGTGCCAGCAGCCTAACCTACGAGCAGTACTTC,CASSLTYEQYF